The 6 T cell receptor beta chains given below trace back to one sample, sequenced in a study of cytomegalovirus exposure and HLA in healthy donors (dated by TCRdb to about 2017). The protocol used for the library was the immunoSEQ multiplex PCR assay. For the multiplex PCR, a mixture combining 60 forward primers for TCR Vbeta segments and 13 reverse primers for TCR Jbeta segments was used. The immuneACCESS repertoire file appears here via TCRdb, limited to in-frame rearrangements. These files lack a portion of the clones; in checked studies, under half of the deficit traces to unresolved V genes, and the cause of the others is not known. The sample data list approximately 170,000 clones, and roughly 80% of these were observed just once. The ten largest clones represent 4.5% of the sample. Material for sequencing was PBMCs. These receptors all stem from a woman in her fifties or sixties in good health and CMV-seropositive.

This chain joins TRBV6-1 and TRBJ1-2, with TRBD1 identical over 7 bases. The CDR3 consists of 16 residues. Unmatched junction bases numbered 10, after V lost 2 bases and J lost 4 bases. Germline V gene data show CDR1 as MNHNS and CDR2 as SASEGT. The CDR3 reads CASSEPGRGPPYGYTF. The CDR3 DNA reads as TGTGCCAGCAGTGAACCCGGAAGGGGGCCACCCTATGGCTACACCTTC.

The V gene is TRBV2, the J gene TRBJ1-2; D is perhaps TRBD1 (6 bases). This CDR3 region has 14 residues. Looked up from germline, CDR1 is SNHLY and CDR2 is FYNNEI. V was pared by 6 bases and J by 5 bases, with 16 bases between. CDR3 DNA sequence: TGTGCCAGCAGGTATACAGGGAACCTTTATGGCTACACCTTC. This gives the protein CASRYTGNLYGYTF. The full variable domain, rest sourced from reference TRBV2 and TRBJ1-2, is EPEVTQTPSHQVTQMGQEVILRCVPISNHLYFYWYRQILGQKVEFLVSFYNNEISEKSEIFDDQFSVERPDGSNFTLKIRSTKLEDSAMYFCASRYTGNLYGYTFGSGTRLTVV.

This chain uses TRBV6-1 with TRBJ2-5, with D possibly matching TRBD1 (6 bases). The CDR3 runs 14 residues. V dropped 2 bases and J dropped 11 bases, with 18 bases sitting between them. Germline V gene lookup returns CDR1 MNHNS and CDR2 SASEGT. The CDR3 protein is CASSERTLEGEQYF. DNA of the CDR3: TGTGCCAGCAGTGAAAGGACACTTGAGGGGGAGCAGTACTTC.

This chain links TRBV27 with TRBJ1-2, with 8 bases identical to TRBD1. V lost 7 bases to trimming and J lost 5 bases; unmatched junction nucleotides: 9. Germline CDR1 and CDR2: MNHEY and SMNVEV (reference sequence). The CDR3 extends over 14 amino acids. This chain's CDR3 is CASKWIGDRYGYTF. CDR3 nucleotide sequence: TGTGCCAGCAAATGGATTGGGGACAGGTATGGCTACACCTTC.

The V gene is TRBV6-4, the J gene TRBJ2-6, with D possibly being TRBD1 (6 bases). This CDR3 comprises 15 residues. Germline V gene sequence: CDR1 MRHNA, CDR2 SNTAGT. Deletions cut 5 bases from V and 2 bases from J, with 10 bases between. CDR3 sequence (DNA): TGTGCCAGCAGTCAACAGGGAACTGGGGCCAACGTCCTGACTTTC. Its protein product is CASSQQGTGANVLTF.

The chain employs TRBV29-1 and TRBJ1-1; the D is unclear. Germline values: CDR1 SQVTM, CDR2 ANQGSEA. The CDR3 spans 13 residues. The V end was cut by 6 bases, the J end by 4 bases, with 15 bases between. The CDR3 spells CSVAQNLVTEAFF. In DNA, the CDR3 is TGCAGCGTCGCACAGAATTTAGTCACTGAAGCTTTCTTT.